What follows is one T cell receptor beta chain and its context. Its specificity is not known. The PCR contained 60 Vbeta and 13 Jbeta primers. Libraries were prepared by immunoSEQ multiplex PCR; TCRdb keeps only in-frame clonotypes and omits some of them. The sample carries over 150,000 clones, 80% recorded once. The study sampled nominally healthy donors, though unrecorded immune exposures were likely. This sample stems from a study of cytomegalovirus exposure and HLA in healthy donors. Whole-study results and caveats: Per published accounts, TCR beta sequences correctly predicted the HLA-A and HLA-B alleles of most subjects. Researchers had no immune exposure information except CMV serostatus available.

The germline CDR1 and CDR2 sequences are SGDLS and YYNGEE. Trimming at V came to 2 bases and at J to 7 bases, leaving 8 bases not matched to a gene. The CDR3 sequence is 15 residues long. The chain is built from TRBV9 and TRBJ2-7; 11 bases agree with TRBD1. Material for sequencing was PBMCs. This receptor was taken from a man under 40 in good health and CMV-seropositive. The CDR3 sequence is CASSVGQGVTREQYF. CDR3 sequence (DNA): TGTGCCAGCAGCGTGGGACAGGGGGTAACTAGAGAGCAGTACTTC.